Sequencing of this T cell receptor beta chain was carried out in a study of shared clonotypes between healthy human individuals. Measured with immunoSEQ multiplex PCR; TCRdb has only the in-frame clones, and not every one. There are some 2.1 million clones in the sample; over 85% occur only once, and around 1.1% lies in the top ten. The CDR3 is made up of 13 amino acids. From germline, CDR1 is SGDLS and CDR2 YYNGEE. Trimming removed 4 bases at V and 9 bases at J, with 14 bases between. Naive CD8 cells, CD45RO-negative and positively selected for CCR7, excluded terminally differentiated effector memory CD45RA+ cells.

The sample comprised naive CD8+ T cells sorted from blood. The chain employs TRBV9 and TRBJ2-1, with unresolved D. This TCR was recovered from a young man in good health. CDR3 amino acids: CASSTVVDGEQFF. For the CDR3, the DNA is TGTGCCAGCAGCACCGTGGTAGACGGTGAGCAGTTCTTC. Combining the CDR3 with reference TRBV9 and TRBJ2-1 gives the whole variable domain DSGVTQTPKHLITATGQRVTLRCSPRSGDLSVYWYQQSLDQGLQFLIQYYNGEERAKGNILERFSAQQFPDLHSELNLSSLELGDSALYFCASSTVVDGEQFFGPGTRLTVL.